Below, 18 T cell receptor beta chains from the same sample are listed, as sequenced in a study of T cell responses to AZD1222 COVID-19 vaccine. Measured with immunoSEQ multiplex PCR; TCRdb has only the in-frame clones, and not every one. The repertoire includes roughly 120,000 clones, 93% of them detected once, and about 3% sits in the top ten. The sample consisted of peripheral blood, taken on day 0 of AZD1222 vaccination. These receptors originate from an adult in good health.

DNA of the CDR3: TGTGCCAGCTCGAGGGACCTCGCTAACTATGGCTACACCTTC. It yields the protein CASSRDLANYGYTF. V usage is TRBV7-9 and J usage is TRBJ1-2; tentative D call: TRBD1 (5 bases). This CDR3 is built from 14 residues. The V end lost 8 bases, the J end lost 0 bases, and 13 bases lay between the germline ends. Germline CDR1 and CDR2: SEHNR and FQNEAQ (reference sequence).

V gene TRBV7-2 combines with J gene TRBJ2-3; 7 nucleotides match TRBD1. CDR1 SGHTA and CDR2 FQGNSA come from the germline V gene. V was clipped by 3 bases and J by 1 base; unmatched bases: 1. This CDR3 has 14 amino acids. The CDR3 coding sequence is TGTGCCAGCAGCTTCGACAGGGGCACAGATACGCAGTATTTT. It codes for CASSFDRGTDTQYF. Full variable domain (remainder filled in from reference TRBV7-2 and TRBJ2-3): GAGVSQSPSNKVTEKGKDVELRCDPISGHTALYWYRQSLGQGLEFLIYFQGNSAPDKSGLPSDRFSAERTGGSVSTLTIQRTQQEDSAVYLCASSFDRGTDTQYFGPGTRLTVL.

The chain uses TRBV5-1 and TRBJ1-6; the match to TRBD1 covers 7 bases. Germline CDR1 SGHRS, CDR2 YFSETQ. This CDR3 spans 16 amino acids. Trimming took 1 base from V and 6 from J; bases not matched to a gene: 7. The chain's CDR3 is CASSLTGVVSNSPLHF. CDR3 bases: TGCGCCAGCAGCTTGACAGGGGTTGTATCTAATTCACCCCTCCACTTT.

V usage is TRBV5-6 and J usage is TRBJ2-1; TRBD1 might be the D (6 bases). Germline V gene lookup returns CDR1 SGHDT and CDR2 YYEEEE. V lost 4 bases, J lost 10 bases, and 9 bases lay in between. The length of the CDR3 is 11 residues. The CDR3 spells CASSPGEEQFF. CDR3 sequence (DNA): TGTGCCAGCAGCCCAGGGGAGGAGCAGTTCTTC.

The chain carries TRBV28 and TRBJ2-7, with 9 bases identical to TRBD2. The CDR3 spans 15 residues. Germline CDR1 and CDR2: MDHEN and SYDVKM. With 7 bases clipped from V and 5 bases from J, the junction kept 12 bases outside the gene matches. This CDR3 is CASIRVSGSSHEQYF. Here the CDR3 DNA reads TGTGCCAGCATTCGGGTTAGCGGGAGTTCCCACGAGCAGTACTTC.

The V and J genes are TRBV5-6 and TRBJ2-3; D is uncertain. Germline V CDR1 and CDR2: SGHDT, YYEEEE. CDR3 size: 12 residues. V shed 0 bases and J shed 7 bases, with 6 bases lying between them. The CDR3: CASSLVSNTQYF. In nucleotides, the CDR3 is TGTGCCAGCAGCTTGGTGTCTAATACGCAGTATTTT.

V usage is TRBV5-1 and J usage is TRBJ2-3; D is perhaps TRBD2 (5 bases). The CDR3 loop spans 14 amino acids. The V end lost 3 bases, the J end lost 3 bases, and 11 bases lay between the germline ends. Germline lookup yields CDR1 SGHRS and CDR2 YFSETQ. CDR3 coding DNA: TGCGCCAGCAGCTCGTCCCCGGGAACAGATACGCAGTATTTT. Encoded protein: CASSSSPGTDTQYF. The full variable domain, with the rest looked up from reference TRBV5-1 and TRBJ2-3, is KAGVTQTPRYLIKTRGQQVTLSCSPISGHRSVSWYQQTPGQGLQFLFEYFSETQRNKGNFPGRFSGRQFSNSRSEMNVSTLELGDSALYLCASSSSPGTDTQYFGPGTRLTVL.

V is TRBV6-1 and J is TRBJ1-5; TRBD1 aligns across 7 bases. Germline loops: CDR1 MNHNS, CDR2 SASEGT. The CDR3 is 13 residues long. The CDR3 DNA reads TGTGCAGTAGGGGGCTTTAGCAATCAGCCCCAGCATTTT. Encoded protein: CAVGGFSNQPQHF.

V is TRBV30 and J is TRBJ1-4; 9 bases are a match to TRBD1. V gave up 2 bases and J gave up 8 bases; unmatched junction bases: 12. The CDR3 totals 16 residues. Germline V gene data show CDR1 as GTSNPN and CDR2 as SVGIG (reference sequence). The chain's CDR3 is CAWSRDRGARREKLFF. For the CDR3, the DNA is TGTGCCTGGAGTAGAGACAGGGGGGCCCGACGCGAAAAACTGTTTTTT.

The chain employs TRBV5-1 and TRBJ2-1; 8 bases are a match to TRBD1. The CDR3 sequence is 16 residues long. CDR1 and CDR2 from the germline V gene are SGHRS and YFSETQ. J was trimmed by 5 bases and V by 2 bases; bases with no gene match: 9. CDR3 protein: CASSFPGQGFNNEQFF. DNA of the CDR3: TGCGCCAGCAGCTTCCCAGGACAGGGTTTTAACAATGAGCAGTTCTTC. Variable domain in full (rest from reference TRBV5-1 and TRBJ2-1): KAGVTQTPRYLIKTRGQQVTLSCSPISGHRSVSWYQQTPGQGLQFLFEYFSETQRNKGNFPGRFSGRQFSNSRSEMNVSTLELGDSALYLCASSFPGQGFNNEQFFGPGTRLTVL.

The rearrangement joins TRBV7-9 to TRBJ2-2; 7 bases line up with TRBD2. Germline loops: CDR1 SEHNR, CDR2 FQNEAQ (reference sequence). The CDR3 contains 15 residues. Trimming at V came to 5 bases and at J to 1 base, leaving 4 bases not matched to a gene. CDR3 in DNA: TGTGCCAGCAGCCCAGGGACTAAGAACACCGGGGAGCTGTTTTTT. Protein sequence: CASSPGTKNTGELFF.

V is TRBV27 and J is TRBJ2-1; D unresolved. The CDR3 covers 14 residues. Trimming cost V 3 bases and J 2 bases, with 8 bases left between them. CDR1 is MNHEY and CDR2 is SMNVEV in the germline V gene (reference sequence). Here the CDR3 DNA reads TGTGCCAGCAGTTTCAACAGTCCCTACAATGAGCAGTTCTTC. This codes for CASSFNSPYNEQFF.

The chain has TRBV5-6 and TRBJ2-3, with D possibly TRBD2 on 5 matching bases. Germline loops: CDR1 SGHDT, CDR2 YYEEEE. The CDR3 contains 15 residues. Deletions cut 1 base from V and 0 bases from J, with 9 bases between. CDR3 in DNA: TGTGCCAGCAGCTTGACTAGAATGAGCACAGATACGCAGTATTTT. Translating gives CASSLTRMSTDTQYF.

This clone was observed a handful of times. The rearrangement uses TRBV2 and TRBJ2-2, with no clear D. Germline V gene data show CDR1 as SNHLY and CDR2 as FYNNEI. The CDR3 has 16 amino acids. V was shortened by 6 bases and J by 6 bases, with 20 bases between the two germline ends. The CDR3 is CASSPGQLNPPGELFF. The DNA for the CDR3 is TGTGCCAGCAGCCCGGGCCAATTAAATCCGCCCGGGGAGCTGTTTTTT.

This sequence joins TRBV9 and TRBJ2-7, with D hard to call. The germline V and J ends were trimmed by 3 bases and 0 bases, with 16 bases remaining between them. CDR1 and CDR2 (germline): SGDLS, YYNGEE. The CDR3 has 16 amino acids. The CDR3 nucleotides read TGTGCCAGCAGCGATCCCCTGGACGGAATCTCCTACGAGCAGTACTTC. Encoded protein: CASSDPLDGISYEQYF.

The chain has TRBV19 and TRBJ1-5; possible D gene TRBD1, 5 bases. The CDR3 sequence is 15 residues long. Germline lookup yields CDR1 LNHDA and CDR2 SQIVND (reference sequence). V lost 4 bases and J lost 5, with 15 bases in between. The CDR3 loop is CASSRREGTHQPQHF. In DNA, the CDR3 is TGTGCCAGTAGTAGAAGGGAGGGGACCCATCAGCCCCAGCATTTT.

The chain combines TRBV7-3 with TRBJ1-1; 8 bases agree with TRBD1. The CDR3 has 15 residues. Looked up from germline, CDR1 is SGHTA and CDR2 is FQGTGA. After removal of 5 bases from V and 5 bases from J, the junction contained 10 bases not matched to a gene. The CDR3 loop is CASSIDRGSGTEAFF. The CDR3 DNA reads TGTGCCAGCAGCATAGACAGGGGATCGGGTACTGAAGCTTTCTTT.

The CDR3 sequence: CASSFTRDLTEAFF. Written as DNA, the CDR3 is TGTGCCAGCAGTTTTACCAGGGATTTGACTGAAGCTTTCTTT. The chain carries TRBV6-5 and TRBJ1-1; possibly TRBD1 for D (5 bases). The CDR3 is 14 amino acids. The V gene lost 4 bases and the J gene lost 5 bases, with 14 bases spanning the gap. The V gene's germline CDR1 is MNHEY and CDR2 SVGAGI.